This TCR beta chain was identified during a study of siplizumab effects on memory and regulatory T cells. Concerning this clone: Its antigen is undetermined.

Regarding the study as a whole: Proof of suppressive function in proliferating Tregs from siplizumab cultures was not established.

Profiled with immunoSEQ multiplex PCR; TCRdb holds only in-frame clones, not every one. The table includes about 100,000 clones, 75% to 95% detected once. CDR1 and CDR2 (germline): KGHSH, LQKENI. The V gene lost 5 bases and the J gene lost 2 bases, with 7 bases spanning the gap. This CDR3 is built from 13 residues. The TCR sequence derives from a human donor in good health. Some clones in this sample may be carry-over from other donors' samples. V and J are TRBV18 and TRBJ1-5; no firm D call. The sample taken for sequencing was CD4+ T cells sorted from blood. The CDR3 here is CASSGKGNQPQHF. DNA of the CDR3: TGTGCCAGCTCAGGGAAGGGCAATCAGCCCCAGCATTTT.